The entry below gives a single T cell receptor (beta chain) sequence along with its context. This sample was included in a study of cytomegalovirus exposure and HLA in healthy donors. CDR1 SGHRS and CDR2 YFSETQ come from the germline V gene. The CDR3 is made up of 14 amino acids. V lost 6 bases and J 2 bases, leaving 13 bases between the germline ends. 13 Jbeta primers and 60 Vbeta primers were used for the PCR. Sequencing used immunoSEQ multiplex PCR; TCRdb keeps in-frame clones, though not all of them. The sample yields roughly 280,000 clones, around two thirds seen once. Sequencing used PBMCs. V gene TRBV5-1 combines with J gene TRBJ2-3, with D possibly TRBD2 on 5 matching bases. The receptor was isolated from a female donor in good health and CMV-seronegative. The CDR3 sequence: CASNPGFDTDTQYF. The CDR3 bases are TGCGCCAGCAACCCGGGGTTTGACACAGATACGCAGTATTTT.